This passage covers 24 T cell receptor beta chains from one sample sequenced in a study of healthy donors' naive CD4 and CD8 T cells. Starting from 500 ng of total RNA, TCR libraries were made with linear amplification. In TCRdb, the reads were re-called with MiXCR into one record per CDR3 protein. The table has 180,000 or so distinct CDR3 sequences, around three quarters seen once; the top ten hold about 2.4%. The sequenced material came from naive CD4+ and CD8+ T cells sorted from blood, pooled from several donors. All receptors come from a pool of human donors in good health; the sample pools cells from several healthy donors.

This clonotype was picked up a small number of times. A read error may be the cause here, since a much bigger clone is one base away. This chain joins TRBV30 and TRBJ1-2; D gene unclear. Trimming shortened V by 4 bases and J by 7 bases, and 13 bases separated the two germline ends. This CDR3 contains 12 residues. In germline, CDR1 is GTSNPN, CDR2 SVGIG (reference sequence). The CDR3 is CAWMIRGPGYTF. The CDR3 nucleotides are TGTGCCTGGATGATCCGTGGCCCTGGCTACACCTTC.

The CDR3 loop reads CSVQSGAMAVQETQYF. The DNA for the CDR3 is TGCAGCGTTCAATCTGGGGCGATGGCGGTCCAAGAGACCCAGTACTTC. The V gene is TRBV29-1, the J gene TRBJ2-5; TRBD1 is a possible D gene (5 bases). Trimming shortened V by 5 bases and J by 1 base, and 20 bases separated the two germline ends. The CDR3 runs 16 residues. Germline CDR1 is SQVTM and CDR2 is ANQGSEA.

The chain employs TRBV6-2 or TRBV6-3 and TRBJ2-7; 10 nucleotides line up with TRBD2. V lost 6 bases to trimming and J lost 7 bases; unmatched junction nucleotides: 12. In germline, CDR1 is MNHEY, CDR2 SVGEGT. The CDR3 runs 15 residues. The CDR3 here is CASSTGTSVSREQYV. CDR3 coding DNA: TGTGCCAGCAGCACCGGGACTAGCGTTTCAAGGGAGCAGTACGTC.

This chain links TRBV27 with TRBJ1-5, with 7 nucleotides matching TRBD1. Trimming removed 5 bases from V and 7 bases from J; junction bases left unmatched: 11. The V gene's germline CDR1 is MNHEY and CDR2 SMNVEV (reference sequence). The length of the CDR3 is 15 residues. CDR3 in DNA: TGTGCCAGCAGTAGCCGACAGGGTCGGACACAGCCCCAGCATTTT. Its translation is CASSSRQGRTQPQHF.

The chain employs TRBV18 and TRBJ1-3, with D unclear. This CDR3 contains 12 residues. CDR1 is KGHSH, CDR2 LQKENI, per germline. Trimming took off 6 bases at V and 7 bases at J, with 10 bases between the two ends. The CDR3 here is CASSAERNTIYF. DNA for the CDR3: TGTGCCAGCTCGGCCGAGCGGAACACCATATATTTT. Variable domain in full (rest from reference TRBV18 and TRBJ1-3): NAGVMQNPRHLVRRRGQEARLRCSPMKGHSHVYWYRQLPEEGLKFMVYLQKENIIDESGMPKERFSAEFPKEGPSILRIQQVVRGDSAAYFCASSAERNTIYFGEGSWLTVV.

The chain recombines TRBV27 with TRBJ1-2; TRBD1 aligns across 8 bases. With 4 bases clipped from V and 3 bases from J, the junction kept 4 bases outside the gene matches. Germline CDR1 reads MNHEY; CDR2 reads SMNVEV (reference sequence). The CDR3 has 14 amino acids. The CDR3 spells CASSSETGDYGYTF. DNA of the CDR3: TGTGCCAGCAGTTCCGAGACAGGGGACTATGGCTACACCTTC.

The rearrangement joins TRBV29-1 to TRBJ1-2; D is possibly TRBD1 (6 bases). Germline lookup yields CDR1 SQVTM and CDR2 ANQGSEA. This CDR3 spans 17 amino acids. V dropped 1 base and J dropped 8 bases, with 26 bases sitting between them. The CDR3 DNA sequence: TGCAGCGTTGAAGGCCCTCCCCGGGGGTACAGGGTTGGCGGCTACACCTTC. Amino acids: CSVEGPPRGYRVGGYTF.

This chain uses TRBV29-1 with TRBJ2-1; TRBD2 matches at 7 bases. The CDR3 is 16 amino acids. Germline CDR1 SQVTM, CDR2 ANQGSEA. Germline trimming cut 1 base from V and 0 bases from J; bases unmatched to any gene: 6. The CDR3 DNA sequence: TGCAGCGTTGAAGGACTAGCACGGGGCTCCTACAATGAGCAGTTCTTC. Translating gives CSVEGLARGSYNEQFF.

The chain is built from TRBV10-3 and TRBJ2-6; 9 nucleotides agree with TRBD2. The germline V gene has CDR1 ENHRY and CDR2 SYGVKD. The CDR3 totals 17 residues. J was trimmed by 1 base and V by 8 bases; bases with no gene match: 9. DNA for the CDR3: TGTGCCATCCTAGGACTAGCGAGTTGGTCTGGGGCCAACGTCCTGACTTTC. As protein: CAILGLASWSGANVLTF.

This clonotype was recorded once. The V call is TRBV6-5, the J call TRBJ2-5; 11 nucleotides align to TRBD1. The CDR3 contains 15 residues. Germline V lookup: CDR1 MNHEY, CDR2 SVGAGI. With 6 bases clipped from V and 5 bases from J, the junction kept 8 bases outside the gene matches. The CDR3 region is CASSSGQGAFETQYF. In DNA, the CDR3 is TGTGCCAGCAGCTCCGGACAGGGGGCCTTTGAGACCCAGTACTTC.

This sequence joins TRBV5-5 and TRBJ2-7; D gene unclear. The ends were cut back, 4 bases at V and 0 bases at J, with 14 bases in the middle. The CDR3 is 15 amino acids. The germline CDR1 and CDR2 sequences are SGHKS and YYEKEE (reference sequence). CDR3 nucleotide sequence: TGTGCCAGCAGCGTTTCCTGGGTGGTCTCCTACGAGCAGTACTTC. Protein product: CASSVSWVVSYEQYF.

CDR3 nucleotides: TGCGCCAGCAGCCAAGGGACAGGGGACGGCGTCTCTGGAAACACCATATATTTT. Translating it yields CASSQGTGDGVSGNTIYF. The chain links TRBV4-3 to TRBJ1-3; 9 bases are a match to TRBD1. In germline, CDR1 is LGHNA, CDR2 YSLEER. V was clipped by 1 base and J by 0 bases; unmatched bases: 7. CDR3 length: 18 residues.

Written as DNA, the CDR3 is TGTGCCAGCAGTCTTAGACAGGCACGGGCCTACGAGCAGTACTTC. It is translated as CASSLRQARAYEQYF. The chain couples TRBV27 to TRBJ2-7, with D tentatively TRBD1 (6 bases). Trimming pared 5 bases from V and 2 bases from J, leaving 16 bases between. Germline V lookup: CDR1 MNHEY, CDR2 SMNVEV (reference sequence). The CDR3 has 15 residues.

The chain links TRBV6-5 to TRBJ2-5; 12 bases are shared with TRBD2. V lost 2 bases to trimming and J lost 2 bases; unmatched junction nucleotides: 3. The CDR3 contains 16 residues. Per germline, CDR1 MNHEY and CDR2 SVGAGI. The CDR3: CASSYALAGGQETQYF. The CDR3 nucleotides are TGTGCCAGCAGTTACGCTCTAGCGGGAGGGCAAGAGACCCAGTACTTC.

CDR3 residues: CAISESPRKETQYF. For the CDR3, the DNA is TGTGCCATCAGTGAGTCGCCTAGAAAAGAGACCCAGTACTTC. The chain links TRBV10-3 to TRBJ2-5; D is uncertain. CDR1 and CDR2 (germline): ENHRY, SYGVKD. The CDR3 has 14 amino acids. Trimming took off 0 bases at V and 3 bases at J, with 8 bases between the two ends.

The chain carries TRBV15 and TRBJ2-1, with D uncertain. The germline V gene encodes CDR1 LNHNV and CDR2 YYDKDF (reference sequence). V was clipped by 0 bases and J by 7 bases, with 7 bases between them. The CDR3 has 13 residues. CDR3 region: CATSRDSRNEQFF. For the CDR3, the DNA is TGTGCCACCAGCAGAGACTCGAGAAATGAGCAGTTCTTC.

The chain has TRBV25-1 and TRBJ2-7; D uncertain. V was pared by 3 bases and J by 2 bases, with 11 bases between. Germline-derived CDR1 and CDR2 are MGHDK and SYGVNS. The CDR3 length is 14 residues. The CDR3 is CASSDLPRTYEQYF. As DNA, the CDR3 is TGTGCCAGCAGTGACCTCCCCCGGACCTACGAGCAGTACTTC.

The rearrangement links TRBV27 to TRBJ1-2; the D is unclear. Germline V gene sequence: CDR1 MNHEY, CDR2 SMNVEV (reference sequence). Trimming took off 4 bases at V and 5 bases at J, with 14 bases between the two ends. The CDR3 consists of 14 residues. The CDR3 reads CASSSELSLYGYTF. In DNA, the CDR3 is TGTGCCAGCAGTTCGGAGTTGAGCCTATATGGCTACACCTTC.

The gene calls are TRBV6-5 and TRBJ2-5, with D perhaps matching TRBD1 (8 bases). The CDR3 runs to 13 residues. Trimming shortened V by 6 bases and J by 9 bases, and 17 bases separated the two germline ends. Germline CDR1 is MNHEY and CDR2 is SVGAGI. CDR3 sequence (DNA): TGTGCCAGCAGGGAACGGACAGGGAGGGCCCAGTACTTC. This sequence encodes CASRERTGRAQYF.

CDR3 sequence (DNA): TGCAGCGTTGAAGATCATCGGGGGGCGAACTATGGCTACACCTTC. This sequence encodes CSVEDHRGANYGYTF. The rearrangement joins TRBV29-1 to TRBJ1-2, with D possibly TRBD1 on 6 matching bases. The length of the CDR3 is 15 residues. V was trimmed by 0 bases and J by 2 bases, leaving 13 bases between them. CDR1 SQVTM and CDR2 ANQGSEA come from the germline V gene.

The CDR3 reads CSVDLRGRGQETQYF. DNA of the CDR3: TGCAGCGTTGACCTCCGCGGGAGAGGACAAGAGACCCAGTACTTC. The gene calls are TRBV29-1 and TRBJ2-5, with TRBD2 identical over 7 bases. Trimming removed 3 bases from V and 2 bases from J; junction bases left unmatched: 9. There are 15 residues in the CDR3. From germline, CDR1 is SQVTM and CDR2 ANQGSEA.

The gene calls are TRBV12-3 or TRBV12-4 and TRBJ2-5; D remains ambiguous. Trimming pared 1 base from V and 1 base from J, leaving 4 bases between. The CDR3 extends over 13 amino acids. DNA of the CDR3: TGTGCCAGCAGTTTAGGGGGCCAAGAGACCCAGTACTTC. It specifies CASSLGGQETQYF.

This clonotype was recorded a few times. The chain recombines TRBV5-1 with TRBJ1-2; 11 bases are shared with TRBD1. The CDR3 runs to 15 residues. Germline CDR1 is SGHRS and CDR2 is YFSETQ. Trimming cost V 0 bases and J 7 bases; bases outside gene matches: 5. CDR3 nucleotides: TGCGCCAGCAGCTTGGGAGGACAGGGGGCTTCTGGCTACACCTTC. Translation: CASSLGGQGASGYTF.

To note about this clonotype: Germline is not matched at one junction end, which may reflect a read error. The CDR3 region is CAGSAGSPYNEQFF. DNA for the CDR3: TGCGCCGGCAGCGCCGGTAGTCCCTACAATGAGCAGTTCTTC. The chain combines TRBV5-1 with TRBJ2-1; D call uncertain. CDR3 length: 14 amino acids. CDR1 and CDR2 (germline): SGHRS, YFSETQ.